This is a list of T cell receptor beta chains from one sample in a study of blood T cell repertoires in COVID-19. TCRdb's copy holds only in-frame clones and misses some; the assay was immunoSEQ multiplex PCR. The table shows 75,000 to 95,000 clones, with 65% to 85% occurring only once. The sequencing sample was made of peripheral blood. These receptors were taken from a man in his sixties with acute or convalescent COVID-19. The CDR3 runs from the conserved cysteine through the conserved F or W. D genes are given only for firm matches. Expanded clones are given a class, and other clones once, few, many or no size at all.

TRBJ2-1 | 12 | - | - | TRBV7-9 | CASSLFLNEQFF | TGTGCCAGCAGCTTATTTCTGAATGAGCAGTTCTTC
TRBJ1-1 | 13 | - | - | TRBV6-8 | CASSYGRAAEAFF | TGTGCCAGCAGTTACGGGAGGGCGGCTGAAGCTTTCTTT
TRBJ2-5 | 18 | - | TRBD2 | TRBV4-1 | CASSQGLTGGSFQETQYF | TGCGCCAGCAGCCAAGGTCTCACGGGCGGGAGCTTCCAAGAGACCCAGTACTTC
TRBJ1-2 | 14 | - | - | TRBV18 | CASSPDSNIVGYTF | TGTGCCAGCTCACCAGACAGTAACATAGTCGGCTACACCTTC
TRBJ2-2 | 15 | - | - | TRBV10-3 | CAISESNGNTGELFF | TGTGCCATCAGTGAGTCGAACGGGAACACCGGGGAGCTGTTTTTT
TRBJ2-7 | 13 | - | TRBD2 | TRBV6-5 | CASSTLGGLEQYF | TGTGCCAGCAGTACCCTGGGAGGGTTAGAGCAGTACTTC
TRBJ1-3 | 12 | - | - | TRBV6-5 | CASSHGAGAIYF | TGTGCCAGCAGTCACGGCGCGGGGGCCATATATTTT
TRBJ2-7 | 14 | - | TRBD1 | TRBV4-1 | CASSQGTGSHEQYF | TGCGCCAGCAGCCAGGGGACAGGGTCCCACGAGCAGTACTTC
TRBJ2-5 | 14 | - | TRBD1 | TRBV9 | CASSLGTGEETQYF | TGTGCCAGCAGCCTTGGGACAGGGGAAGAGACCCAGTACTTC
TRBJ2-3 | 14 | - | TRBD1 | TRBV29-1 | CSDRAGGSTDTQYF | TGCAGCGACAGGGCAGGGGGCTCCACAGATACGCAGTATTTT
TRBJ2-1 | 14 | - | - | TRBV6-5 | CASSSPDRVGEQFF | TGTGCCAGCAGTTCCCCGGACAGAGTGGGGGAGCAGTTCTTC
TRBJ2-1 | 16 | - | - | TRBV24-1 | CATSDLSRASYNEQFF | TGTGCCACCAGTGATTTATCCAGGGCGTCCTACAATGAGCAGTTCTTC
TRBJ1-4 | 14 | - | - | TRBV7-2 | CASSLAYSNEKLFF | TGTGCCAGCAGCTTAGCCTACTCTAATGAAAAACTGTTTTTT
TRBJ1-1 | 16 | - | - | TRBV18 | CASSPPGARTGSEAFF | TGTGCCAGCTCACCACCGGGGGCAAGGACGGGATCTGAAGCTTTCTTT
TRBJ1-2 | 14 | - | TRBD1 | TRBV6-2/TRBV6-3 | CASSYSGQGSGYTF | TGTGCCAGCAGTTACTCGGGACAGGGTTCTGGCTACACCTTC
TRBJ1-6 | 13 | few | - | TRBV5-6 | CASSSTGVSPLHF | TGTGCCAGCAGCTCCACGGGGGTGTCACCCCTCCACTTT
TRBJ2-2 | 16 | - | TRBD1 | TRBV19 | CASSIQGALGTGELFF | TGTGCCAGTAGTATTCAGGGGGCGCTTGGAACCGGGGAGCTGTTTTTT
TRBJ2-1 | 14 | once | TRBD1 | TRBV18 | CASSPGQGGPEQFF | TGTGCCAGCTCACCTGGACAGGGGGGACCCGAGCAGTTCTTC
TRBJ1-1 | 18 | - | - | TRBV5-4 | CASSLGSLGARSNTEAFF | TGTGCCAGCAGCTTGGGAAGTCTGGGGGCGCGGTCGAATACTGAAGCTTTCTTT
TRBJ2-3 | 16 | few | - | TRBV5-1 | CASSLEGRGSTDTQYF | TGCGCCAGCAGCTTGGAAGGGCGGGGAAGCACAGATACGCAGTATTTT
TRBJ1-2 | 13 | few | - | TRBV18 | CASSPAPGNGYTF | TGTGCCAGCTCACCCGCCCCCGGGAATGGCTACACCTTC
TRBJ2-1 | 15 | - | - | TRBV5-6 | CASSFYREAYNEQFF | TGTGCCAGCAGCTTTTACAGGGAAGCCTACAATGAGCAGTTCTTC
TRBJ2-1 | 11 | - | - | TRBV9 | CASSVSDEQFF | TGTGCCAGCAGCGTAAGCGATGAGCAGTTCTTC
TRBJ2-2 | 15 | - | TRBD2 | TRBV4-2 | CASSITSGDTGELFF | TGTGCCAGCAGCATCACTAGCGGGGACACCGGGGAGCTGTTTTTT
TRBJ1-4 | 15 | - | TRBD1 | TRBV5-1 | CASSPTGVQREKLFF | TGCGCCAGCAGCCCCACAGGGGTACAGCGCGAAAAACTGTTTTTT
TRBJ2-7 | 14 | - | TRBD1 | TRBV6-5 | CASRRDRALYEQYF | TGTGCCAGCAGGCGGGACAGGGCACTTTACGAGCAGTACTTC
TRBJ1-6 | 15 | - | TRBD1 | TRBV9 | CASSPRDRADSPLHF | TGTGCCAGCAGCCCAAGGGACAGGGCCGATTCACCCCTCCACTTT
TRBJ1-2 | 15 | once | TRBD1 | TRBV11-2 | CASSLDQQGKYGYTF | TGTGCCAGCAGCTTAGATCAACAGGGGAAATATGGCTACACCTTC
TRBJ1-2 | 14 | - | TRBD1 | TRBV19 | CASSIQQGTYGYTF | TGTGCCAGTAGTATCCAACAGGGGACCTATGGCTACACCTTC
TRBJ1-5 | 19 | once | TRBD1 | TRBV19 | CASSVLPGTGSYSNQPQHF | TGTGCCAGTAGTGTTCTTCCCGGGACAGGGTCCTATAGCAATCAGCCCCAGCATTTT
TRBJ2-1 | 15 | - | TRBD2 | TRBV29-1 | CSVEEREGLYNEQFF | TGCAGCGTTGAAGAACGGGAGGGACTGTACAATGAGCAGTTCTTC
TRBJ1-2 | 15 | - | - | TRBV19 | CASSPSGDQNYGYTF | TGTGCCAGTAGTCCGTCAGGGGATCAAAACTATGGCTACACCTTC
TRBJ2-3 | 16 | - | - | TRBV27 | CASRKDRAVSTDTQYF | TGTGCCAGCAGGAAAGACAGAGCAGTTAGCACAGATACGCAGTATTTT
TRBJ1-4 | 15 | - | - | TRBV3-1/TRBV3-2 | CASSQDGGGGEKLFF | TGTGCCAGCAGCCAAGATGGGGGCGGGGGTGAAAAACTGTTTTTT
TRBJ1-1 | 14 | - | TRBD1 | TRBV6-2/TRBV6-3 | CASSLTGGAGWAFF | TGTGCCAGCAGCCTGACAGGGGGCGCGGGTTGGGCTTTCTTT
TRBJ2-1 | 13 | - | - | TRBV7-3 | CASSLSQGNEQFF | TGTGCCAGCAGTCTATCACAGGGCAATGAGCAGTTCTTC
TRBJ2-3 | 15 | - | - | TRBV30 | CAWSKGLLQTDTQYF | TGTGCCTGGAGTAAGGGGTTACTACAAACAGATACGCAGTATTTT